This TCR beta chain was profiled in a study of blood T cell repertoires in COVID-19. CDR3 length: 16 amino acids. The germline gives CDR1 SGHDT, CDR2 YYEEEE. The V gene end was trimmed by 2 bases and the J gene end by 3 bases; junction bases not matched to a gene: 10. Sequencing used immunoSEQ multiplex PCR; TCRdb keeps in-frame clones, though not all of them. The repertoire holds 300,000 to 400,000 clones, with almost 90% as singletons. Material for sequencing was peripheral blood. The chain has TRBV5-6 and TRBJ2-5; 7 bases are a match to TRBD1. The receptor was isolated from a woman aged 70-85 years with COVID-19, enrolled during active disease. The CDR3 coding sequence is TGTGCCAGCAGCTTTTTGTCGGGACAGCCAGAAGAGACCCAGTACTTC. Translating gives CASSFLSGQPEETQYF.